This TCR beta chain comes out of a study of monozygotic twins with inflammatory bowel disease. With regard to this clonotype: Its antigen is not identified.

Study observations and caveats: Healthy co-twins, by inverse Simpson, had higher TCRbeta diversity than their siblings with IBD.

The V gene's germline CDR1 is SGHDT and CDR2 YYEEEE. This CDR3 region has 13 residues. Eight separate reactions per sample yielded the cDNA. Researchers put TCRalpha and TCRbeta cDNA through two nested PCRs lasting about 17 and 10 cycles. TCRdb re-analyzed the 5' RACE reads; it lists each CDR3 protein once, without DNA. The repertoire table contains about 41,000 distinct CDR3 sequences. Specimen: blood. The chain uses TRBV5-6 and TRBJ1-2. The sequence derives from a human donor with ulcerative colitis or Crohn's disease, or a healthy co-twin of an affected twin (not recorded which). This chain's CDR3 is CASSLDRAYGYTF.